These 28 T cell receptor beta chains originate from one sample sequenced in a study of blood T cell repertoires in COVID-19. Assay: immunoSEQ multiplex PCR; the TCRdb copy retains only in-frame clones and omits some. The sample holds 150,000 or so clones, about four fifths seen once. The sequenced material came from peripheral blood. These receptors all stem from a man aged 60-69 years with active or convalescent COVID-19.

This clone was picked up a small number of times. V is TRBV10-3 and J is TRBJ2-2; the match to TRBD2 covers 13 bases. Per germline, CDR1 ENHRY and CDR2 SYGVKD. V lost 7 bases, J lost 2 bases, and 4 bases stayed unmatched. This CDR3 spans 16 amino acids. CDR3 nucleotide sequence: TGTGCCATCAAGGGGACTAGCGGGATAAACACCGGGGAGCTGTTTTTT. This sequence encodes CAIKGTSGINTGELFF.

The chain joins TRBV9 to TRBJ2-5, with D tentatively TRBD2 (5 bases). Trimming cost V 0 bases and J 4 bases, with 16 bases left between them. This CDR3 spans 16 amino acids. Germline CDR1 and CDR2: SGDLS and YYNGEE. This chain's CDR3 is CASSVGPEGRGETQYF. The CDR3 DNA is TGTGCCAGCAGCGTAGGTCCAGAGGGCCGGGGAGAGACCCAGTACTTC.

The rearrangement uses TRBV11-3 and TRBJ2-1; TRBD2 might be the D (6 bases). The germline V gene has CDR1 SGHNT and CDR2 YENEEA. Trimming stripped 0 bases from V and 5 bases from J, with 11 bases between. The length of the CDR3 is 15 residues. CDR3 sequence: CASSLEGTSHNEQFF. The DNA for the CDR3 is TGTGCCAGCAGCTTAGAGGGGACTTCCCACAATGAGCAGTTCTTC.

The gene calls are TRBV5-1 and TRBJ1-5; 10 bases are shared with TRBD1. The CDR3 contains 16 residues. The germline V gene has CDR1 SGHRS and CDR2 YFSETQ. V shed 0 bases, J shed 6 bases, and the junction held 6 bases outside the gene matches. The CDR3 here is CASSLGTGGTSQPQHF. CDR3 nucleotide sequence: TGCGCCAGCAGCTTGGGGACAGGGGGGACAAGTCAGCCCCAGCATTTT.

The rearrangement links TRBV6-5 to TRBJ2-7, with TRBD1 identical over 8 bases. The trim removed 4 bases at V and 2 bases at J, leaving 7 bases unmatched. Germline values: CDR1 MNHEY, CDR2 SVGAGI. The CDR3 is 15 amino acids. The DNA of the CDR3 is TGTGCCAGCAGTTTCCCGGACAGGGAACCCTACGAGCAGTACTTC. Residues: CASSFPDREPYEQYF.

The V and J genes are TRBV5-5 and TRBJ1-3, with D unresolved. Germline V gene data show CDR1 as SGHKS and CDR2 as YYEKEE (reference sequence). V lost 2 bases to trimming and J lost 4 bases, with 10 bases between them. The CDR3 is made up of 14 amino acids. DNA of the CDR3: TGTGCCAGCAGCTTTGGGAGTGACGGAAACACCATATATTTT. It is translated as CASSFGSDGNTIYF.

This chain links TRBV19 with TRBJ1-1; a weak D match, TRBD1 (6 bases). Germline CDR1 is LNHDA and CDR2 is SQIVND (reference sequence). Deletions cut 5 bases from V and 11 bases from J, with 12 bases between. The CDR3 has 11 residues. CDR3 sequence (DNA): TGTGCCAGTAGTGAAGACAGGCGGGCTTTCTTT. It specifies CASSEDRRAFF.

The chain recombines TRBV6-1 with TRBJ2-7; 10 bases map to TRBD1. Germline V gene sequence: CDR1 MNHNS, CDR2 SASEGT. V lost 2 bases to trimming and J lost 2 bases; unmatched junction nucleotides: 6. The CDR3 is 16 amino acids. CDR3 coding DNA: TGTGCCAGCAGTGAACGGGGAGGGACAGGGGCCTACGAGCAGTACTTC. As protein: CASSERGGTGAYEQYF.

This chain uses TRBV7-3 with TRBJ2-2; 8 nucleotides agree with TRBD2. There are 15 residues in the CDR3. The V and J ends lost 6 bases and 4 bases, in that order; junction bases with no gene match: 7. Germline values: CDR1 SGHTA, CDR2 FQGTGA. The CDR3 DNA reads as TGTGCCAGCAGTTTTAGCGGGGTGGGCACCGGGGAGCTGTTTTTT. It encodes CASSFSGVGTGELFF.

This clone was seen just once. The rearrangement uses TRBV19 and TRBJ2-1; TRBD1 matches 7 bases. With 6 bases clipped from V and 6 bases from J, the junction kept 5 bases outside the gene matches. In germline, CDR1 is LNHDA, CDR2 SQIVND (reference sequence). The CDR3 extends over 13 amino acids. CDR3 bases: TGTGCCAGTAGCAGACAGGGAAGCAATGAGCAGTTCTTC. As protein: CASSRQGSNEQFF.

The chain is built from TRBV24-1 and TRBJ1-2; TRBD1 matches at 9 bases. CDR1 KGHDR and CDR2 SFDVKD come from the germline V gene. This CDR3 is built from 17 residues. The V and J ends lost 3 bases and 4 bases, in that order; junction bases with no gene match: 11. DNA for the CDR3: TGTGCCACCAGTGATACCGTCGGGACAGGGAATGGCTATGGCTACACCTTC. This translates into CATSDTVGTGNGYGYTF.

This clone was picked up a small number of times. The chain couples TRBV3-1 (or the pseudogene TRBV3-2) to TRBJ2-2; 8 positions agree with TRBD2. The CDR3 is 17 amino acids. Unmatched junction bases numbered 12, after V lost 4 bases and J lost 5 bases. In germline, CDR1 is LGHDT, CDR2 YNNKEL (reference sequence). The CDR3 region is CASSRHRSGSQTGELFF. The CDR3 DNA is TGTGCCAGCAGCCGACATAGGAGCGGGAGTCAAACCGGGGAGCTGTTTTTT.

This chain uses TRBV5-6 with TRBJ1-2; no reliable D call. Germline V gene sequence: CDR1 SGHDT, CDR2 YYEEEE. Trimming shortened V by 9 bases and J by 5 bases, and 26 bases separated the two germline ends. The CDR3 consists of 16 residues. CDR3 loop: CAKNWNQVPTRYGYTF. The CDR3 coding sequence is TGTGCCAAAAATTGGAACCAGGTCCCCACTCGTTATGGCTACACCTTC.

The chain carries TRBV2 and TRBJ2-3; weak D call: TRBD2 (5 bases). V was shortened by 5 bases and J by 2 bases, with 5 bases between the two germline ends. Germline-derived CDR1 and CDR2 are SNHLY and FYNNEI. The CDR3 totals 12 residues. CDR3 sequence (DNA): TGTGCCAGCAGTCGGGACACAGATACGCAGTATTTT. Encoded protein: CASSRDTDTQYF.

The chain is built from TRBV5-4 and TRBJ1-2, with 10 bases aligning to TRBD1. The CDR3 contains 16 residues. CDR1 and CDR2 from the germline V gene are SGHNT and YYREEE (reference sequence). V shed 4 bases and J 3 bases; nucleotides not matched to a gene: 9. This CDR3 is CASSRDRGGLHYGYTF. The CDR3 DNA follows: TGTGCCAGCAGCCGGGACAGGGGCGGTTTGCACTATGGCTACACCTTC.

The J gene is TRBJ1-1, the V gene TRBV5-1, with 8 bases aligning to TRBD1. CDR3 length: 16 amino acids. Germline values: CDR1 SGHRS, CDR2 YFSETQ. V lost 0 bases and J lost 1; bases outside the gene matches: 5. This CDR3 is CASSLVTGAKNTEAFF. The CDR3 nucleotides are TGCGCCAGCAGCTTGGTGACAGGGGCTAAGAACACTGAAGCTTTCTTT. The variable domain in full, with the rest retrieved from reference TRBV5-1 and TRBJ1-1, is KAGVTQTPRYLIKTRGQQVTLSCSPISGHRSVSWYQQTPGQGLQFLFEYFSETQRNKGNFPGRFSGRQFSNSRSEMNVSTLELGDSALYLCASSLVTGAKNTEAFFGQGTRLTVV.

J is TRBJ2-7 and V is TRBV6-2 or TRBV6-3, with 12 positions matching TRBD2. The J segment lost 6 bases and the V segment lost 0 bases, leaving 6 bases of the junction unmatched. Germline CDR1 reads MNHEY; CDR2 reads SVGEGT. This CDR3 contains 16 residues. CDR3 sequence (DNA): TGTGCCAGCAGTTACTCGAGGACTAGCGGGACTCCCGAGCAGTACTTC. Its translation is CASSYSRTSGTPEQYF.

V is TRBV7-2 and J is TRBJ2-1; the match to TRBD2 covers 9 bases. Germline CDR1 is SGHTA and CDR2 is FQGNSA. The CDR3 has 15 residues. V gave up 2 bases and J gave up 7 bases; unmatched junction bases: 6. The CDR3, as DNA: TGTGCCAGCAGCTTAAGTCTAGCGGGACGGAATGAGCAGTTCTTC. Amino acids: CASSLSLAGRNEQFF.

The rearrangement links TRBV3-1 (or the pseudogene TRBV3-2) to TRBJ1-5, with no clear D. Germline values: CDR1 LGHDT, CDR2 YNNKEL (reference sequence). Trimming shortened V by 0 bases and J by 3 bases, and 9 bases separated the two germline ends. This CDR3 contains 15 residues. CDR3 sequence: CASSQDTESNQPQHF. The CDR3 DNA reads TGTGCCAGCAGCCAAGATACAGAGTCCAATCAGCCCCAGCATTTT.

The rearrangement uses TRBV6-1 and TRBJ1-2; TRBD1 is a possible D gene (6 bases). Germline V gene data show CDR1 as MNHNS and CDR2 as SASEGT. Trimming took 2 bases from V and 0 from J, leaving 10 bases between them. The CDR3 contains 15 residues. In DNA, the CDR3 is TGTGCCAGCAGTGAACGGCGACAGGCTAACTATGGCTACACCTTC. It yields the protein CASSERRQANYGYTF.

The rearrangement joins TRBV7-2 to TRBJ2-5; D is perhaps TRBD2 (5 bases). The CDR3 extends over 14 amino acids. In germline, CDR1 is SGHTA, CDR2 FQGNSA. V lost 1 base and J lost 6, with 12 bases in between. As DNA, the CDR3 is TGTGCCAGCAGCTTAGTCCCTAGCCTGAAGACCCAGTACTTC. This gives the protein CASSLVPSLKTQYF.

The J gene is TRBJ2-5, the V gene TRBV19, with TRBD2 matching 16 bases. The V gene's germline CDR1 is LNHDA and CDR2 SQIVND (reference sequence). This CDR3 has 16 residues. Trimming took 10 bases from V and 4 from J; bases not matched to a gene: 9. In nucleotides, the CDR3 is TGTGCCACCAACCGTGGGACTAGCGGGGGGGCAGAGACCCAGTACTTC. This codes for CATNRGTSGGAETQYF. The full variable domain, rest sourced from reference TRBV19 and TRBJ2-5, is DGGITQSPKYLFRKEGQNVTLSCEQNLNHDAMYWYRQDPGQGLRLIYYSQIVNDFQKGDIAEGYSVSREKKESFPLTVTSAQKNPTAFYLCATNRGTSGGAETQYFGPGTRLLVL.

This clone is a singleton in its sample. The J gene is TRBJ2-2, the V gene TRBV24-1; unclear D gene. The germline V gene encodes CDR1 KGHDR and CDR2 SFDVKD. CDR3 length: 17 residues. Trimming cost V 1 base and J 0 bases, with 11 bases left between them. CDR3 bases: TGTGCCACCAGTGATTTTTCCTTGGCTTCGAACACCGGGGAGCTGTTTTTT. Residues: CATSDFSLASNTGELFF.

The J gene is TRBJ1-2, the V gene TRBV14, with 12 bases fitting TRBD1. CDR3 size: 18 residues. The V gene end was trimmed by 3 bases and the J gene end by 4 bases; junction bases not matched to a gene: 12. Germline-derived CDR1 and CDR2 are SGHDN and FVKESK. CDR3 sequence: CASSHSPPGTGGTYGYTF. The CDR3 DNA sequence: TGTGCCAGCAGCCACTCCCCCCCCGGGACAGGGGGCACCTATGGCTACACCTTC.

V and J are TRBV28 and TRBJ2-7; no reliable D call. The CDR3 consists of 11 residues. Trimming removed 7 bases at V and 4 bases at J, with 8 bases between. Germline V gives CDR1 MDHEN, CDR2 SYDVKM. The CDR3 spells CASTSQYEQYF. The CDR3 region has the DNA TGTGCCAGCACGTCTCAGTACGAGCAGTACTTC.

V is TRBV18 and J is TRBJ2-5; 8 bases are shared with TRBD1. The CDR3 extends over 15 amino acids. Trimming cost V 0 bases and J 2 bases; bases outside gene matches: 2. Per the germline V gene, CDR1 is KGHSH and CDR2 is LQKENI. The CDR3 DNA sequence: TGTGCCAGCTCACCACCCAGGGGGCGTCAAGAGACCCAGTACTTC. As protein: CASSPPRGRQETQYF.

The V gene is TRBV6-6, the J gene TRBJ1-6, with D maybe TRBD1 (5 bases). Germline V CDR1 and CDR2: MNHNY, SVGAGI (reference sequence). The CDR3 is 15 residues long. V was shortened by 6 bases and J by 7 bases, with 16 bases between the two germline ends. The CDR3 DNA reads TGTGCCAGCAGCAACCGGGGGGTGCGAAATTCACCCCTCCACTTT. Protein: CASSNRGVRNSPLHF.

The rearrangement joins TRBV6-6 to TRBJ1-2, with D possibly TRBD1 on 5 matching bases. V was cut by 6 bases and J by 5 bases, with 16 bases left in between. The length of the CDR3 is 14 residues. Per the germline V gene, CDR1 is MNHNY and CDR2 is SVGAGI (reference sequence). This chain's CDR3 is CASRSTEIRYGYTF. CDR3 coding DNA: TGTGCCAGCAGATCGACAGAAATCCGTTATGGCTACACCTTC.